These 32 T cell receptor beta chains came from one sample sequenced in a study of neurological immune-mediated disorders. TCRdb itself ran the 5' RACE reads through MiXCR, one entry per CDR3 protein. The repertoire holds around 64,000 distinct CDR3 sequences, with 2.5% to 3.5% as singletons. The specimen was PBMCs. The receptor set was obtained from a woman in her forties or fifties with multiple sclerosis.

Ten or more counts support this clonotype. This chain joins TRBV7-3 and TRBJ1-2; D uncertain. The CDR3 covers 14 residues. Per the germline V gene, CDR1 is SGHTA and CDR2 is FQGTGA. The germline V and J ends were trimmed by 6 bases and 2 bases, with 13 bases remaining between them. The CDR3 spells CASSSGSSNYGYTF. Here the CDR3 DNA reads TGTGCCAGCAGTTCGGGCAGTTCAAACTATGGCTACACCTTC. Combining the CDR3 with reference TRBV7-3 and TRBJ1-2 gives the whole variable domain GAGVSQTPSNKVTEKGKYVELRCDPISGHTALYWYRQSLGQGPEFLIYFQGTGAADDSGLPNDRFFAVRPEGSVSTLKIQRTERGDSAVYLCASSSGSSNYGYTFGSGTRLTVV.

This clonotype was observed many times. The chain employs TRBV20-1 and TRBJ2-3; 8 bases line up with TRBD2. CDR3 length equals 17 residues. Germline trimming cut 0 bases from V and 0 bases from J; bases unmatched to any gene: 8. Looked up from germline, CDR1 is DFQATT and CDR2 is SNEGSKA (reference sequence). This CDR3 reads CSARDLAASGSTDTQYF. DNA of the CDR3: TGCAGTGCTAGAGATCTGGCGGCTAGCGGGAGCACAGATACGCAGTATTTT.

At least ten counts were recorded for this clonotype. The chain combines TRBV6-5 with TRBJ1-2, with TRBD1 as a possible D gene (5 bases). Germline V gene lookup returns CDR1 MNHEY and CDR2 SVGAGI. Between the trimmed V and J ends, which lost 7 bases and 4 bases, there was a span of 13 bases. This CDR3 is 13 amino acids long. CDR3 in amino acids: CASKSTGPYGYTF. In DNA, the CDR3 is TGTGCCAGCAAATCCACAGGTCCCTATGGCTACACCTTC.

The chain joins TRBV29-1 to TRBJ2-7; D unresolved. The CDR3 has 15 residues. V lost 6 bases and J 0 bases, leaving 18 bases between the germline ends. Germline V gives CDR1 SQVTM, CDR2 ANQGSEA. CDR3 coding DNA: TGCAGCGTGATTTTAGACATCAGTAGCTCCTACGAGCAGTACGTC. It codes for CSVILDISSSYEQYV.

This clonotype was found many times. V usage is TRBV7-9 and J usage is TRBJ2-3; 7 bases fit TRBD1. The trim removed 3 bases at V and 2 bases at J, leaving 2 bases unmatched. The germline V gene encodes CDR1 SEHNR and CDR2 FQNEAQ (reference sequence). This CDR3 region has 14 residues. The CDR3 nucleotides are TGTGCCAGCAGCTTGGGACAGAACACAGATACGCAGTATTTT. Encoded protein: CASSLGQNTDTQYF.

The table lists this clonotype with many counts. The V call is TRBV20-1, the J call TRBJ2-3; D ambiguous. The germline CDR1 and CDR2 sequences are DFQATT and SNEGSKA (reference sequence). The CDR3 spans 11 residues. Trimming left V 5 bases short and J 6 bases short, with 9 bases between. In nucleotides, the CDR3 is TGCAGTGCTCTGATGCGGGATACGCAGTATTTT. Its translation: CSALMRDTQYF.

The sample holds many counts of this clonotype. The V gene is TRBV4-2, the J gene TRBJ2-3; 14 bases fit TRBD2. Germline CDR1 reads LGHNA; CDR2 reads YNFKEQ. Unmatched junction bases numbered 8, after V lost 5 bases and J lost 7 bases. This CDR3 spans 16 amino acids. This chain's CDR3 is CASSAQTSGGANTQYF. For the CDR3, the DNA is TGTGCCAGCAGCGCCCAGACTAGCGGGGGGGCTAATACGCAGTATTTT.

This clonotype was recorded at least ten times. V and J are TRBV20-1 and TRBJ1-5; perhaps TRBD1 as D (5 bases). CDR1 DFQATT and CDR2 SNEGSKA come from the germline V gene (reference sequence). Trimming left V 5 bases short and J 12 bases short, with 14 bases between. The length of the CDR3 is 11 residues. The CDR3 loop is CSARDGIFQHF. DNA for the CDR3: TGCAGTGCTCGGGACGGAATATTCCAGCATTTT.

This clonotype came up many times. This sequence joins TRBV20-1 and TRBJ1-3, with D possibly TRBD1 on 5 matching bases. The CDR3 totals 13 residues. CDR1 and CDR2 from the germline V gene are DFQATT and SNEGSKA (reference sequence). With 6 bases removed from V and 0 bases from J, the gap between germline ends came to 9 bases. CDR3 DNA: TGCAGTGCCCTACAGGACTCTGGAAACACCATATATTTT. This sequence encodes CSALQDSGNTIYF.

This clonotype was seen repeatedly, ten times or more. The chain employs TRBV11-2 and TRBJ1-4; no definite D call. With 2 bases removed from V and 0 bases from J, the gap between germline ends came to 4 bases. Looked up from germline, CDR1 is SGHAT and CDR2 is FQNNGV. The CDR3 extends over 14 amino acids. CDR3: CASSLQTTNEKLFF. The DNA of the CDR3 is TGTGCCAGCAGCTTACAGACAACTAATGAAAAACTGTTTTTT.

This clonotype was observed many times. The chain employs TRBV7-8 and TRBJ2-1, with 7 positions matching TRBD1. V gave up 5 bases and J gave up 7 bases; unmatched junction bases: 8. The CDR3 loop spans 14 amino acids. Germline V gene data show CDR1 as SGHVS and CDR2 as FQNEAQ. The CDR3 loop reads CASSPRQGGNEQFF. The DNA for the CDR3 is TGTGCCAGCAGCCCCCGACAGGGTGGGAATGAGCAGTTCTTC.

This clonotype was observed many times. CDR3 DNA: TGCAGTGCGGGGAAGCGCTCCTATAATTCACCCCTCCACTTT. Translation: CSAGKRSYNSPLHF. This rearrangement joins TRBV20-1 to TRBJ1-6; D gene unclear. Trimming left V 6 bases short and J 0 bases short, with 9 bases between. From germline, CDR1 is DFQATT and CDR2 SNEGSKA (reference sequence). The CDR3 runs to 14 residues.

This clonotype was counted many times. This chain joins TRBV5-6 and TRBJ2-1, with D possibly matching TRBD1 (6 bases). The V and J ends lost 8 bases and 10 bases respectively, with 13 bases between them. CDR1 is SGHDT and CDR2 is YYEEEE in the germline V gene. This CDR3 region has 11 residues. CDR3 nucleotide sequence: TGTGCCAGTAGCAGGGGCCGGGAGCAGTTCTTC. Its protein product is CASSRGREQFF.

This clonotype was picked up many times. This chain links TRBV3-1 with TRBJ2-5; 7 bases align to TRBD1. This CDR3 comprises 16 residues. Germline assignment: CDR1 LGHDT and CDR2 YNNKEL (reference sequence). After removal of 2 bases from V and 4 bases from J, the junction contained 10 bases not matched to a gene. The CDR3 bases are TGTGCCAGCAGCCAAAGGGTGAGGGGGCAGAGAGAGACCCAGTACTTC. It translates to CASSQRVRGQRETQYF.

Many counts were recorded for this clonotype. The chain uses TRBV28 and TRBJ2-2, with TRBD2 matching over 13 bases. CDR3 length equals 15 residues. Unmatched junction bases numbered 3, after V lost 6 bases and J lost 5 bases. CDR1 MDHEN and CDR2 SYDVKM come from the germline V gene. CDR3 nucleotide sequence: TGTGCCAGCAGGCGGACTAGCGGGAGTACCGGGGAGCTGTTTTTT. It yields the protein CASRRTSGSTGELFF. The whole variable domain, filled in from reference TRBV28 and TRBJ2-2, reads DVKVTQSSRYLVKRTGEKVFLECVQDMDHENMFWYRQDPGLGLRLIYFSYDVKMKEKGDIPEGYSVSREKKERFSLILESASTNQTSMYLCASRRTSGSTGELFFGEGSRLTVL.

This clonotype was counted many times. The chain joins TRBV27 to TRBJ2-2, with 8 nucleotides matching TRBD1. Germline V CDR1 and CDR2: MNHEY, SMNVEV (reference sequence). The CDR3 has 15 residues. Trimming took 5 bases from V and 4 from J; bases not matched to a gene: 6. The CDR3 region is CASSTGQEFTGELFF. CDR3 in DNA: TGTGCCAGCAGTACGGGACAGGAGTTCACCGGGGAGCTGTTTTTT.

This clonotype was observed many times. The V gene is TRBV19, the J gene TRBJ1-5; TRBD1 is a possible D gene (6 bases). Germline values: CDR1 LNHDA, CDR2 SQIVND (reference sequence). The CDR3 covers 17 residues. Trimming stripped 4 bases from V and 5 bases from J, with 21 bases between. Written as DNA, the CDR3 is TGTGCCAGTAGTAGCCGGGAAGGGGGGACCGTGGATCAGCCCCAGCATTTT. Protein product: CASSSREGGTVDQPQHF.

Many counts were recorded for this clonotype. One end of the junction is discordant with germline, which a read error may explain. This rearrangement joins TRBV7-7 to TRBJ2-1; D is unresolved. The germline V gene has CDR1 SSHAT and CDR2 FNYEAQ (reference sequence). The CDR3 has 15 residues. The CDR3 DNA reads TGTGCTAGCAGCTTTACTTTCAGCTCCTACAATGAGCAGTTCTTC. This encodes CASSFTFSSYNEQFF.

This clonotype was observed many times. The rearrangement links TRBV10-3 to TRBJ1-1, with a possible D match to TRBD1 (6 bases). The V gene's germline CDR1 is ENHRY and CDR2 SYGVKD. V gave up 10 bases and J gave up 7 bases, with 16 bases separating them. CDR3 size: 12 residues. The CDR3 loop reads CASSAGGDEAFF. The CDR3 bases are TGTGCCAGTTCGGCTGGGGGCGATGAAGCTTTCTTT.

This clonotype was observed many times. The chain has TRBV19 and TRBJ1-5; D is ambiguous. The CDR3 spans 11 residues. Trimming cost V 10 bases and J 0 bases, with 4 bases left between them. CDR1 is LNHDA, CDR2 SQIVND, per germline (reference sequence). The CDR3 sequence: CATGSNQPQHF. CDR3 DNA sequence: TGTGCCACGGGTAGCAATCAGCCCCAGCATTTT.

This clonotype was seen many times. This chain joins TRBV28 and TRBJ2-1; 10 bases are shared with TRBD2. The junction had 6 bases not matched to a gene; V was cut back by 5 bases and J by 8 bases. CDR1 and CDR2 (germline): MDHEN, SYDVKM. The CDR3 has 14 amino acids. CDR3 nucleotide sequence: TGTGCCAGCAGTGGTAGCGGGAGGCAGGATGAGCAGTTCTTC. As protein: CASSGSGRQDEQFF.

In its sample, this clonotype was seen many times. This sequence joins TRBV7-2 and TRBJ1-5; unclear D gene. The CDR3 runs to 14 residues. Per the germline V gene, CDR1 is SGHTA and CDR2 is FQGNSA. Trimming shortened V by 5 bases and J by 5 bases, and 13 bases separated the two germline ends. The CDR3: CASSPSVWYQPQHF. The CDR3 region has the DNA TGTGCCAGCAGCCCTTCGGTGTGGTATCAGCCCCAGCATTTT.

In the case of this clonotype: Without the conserved terminal phenylalanine or tryptophan, this CDR3 likely stems from a read error. The chain combines TRBV20-1 with TRBJ2-5, with TRBD1 matching over 8 bases. From germline, CDR1 is DFQATT and CDR2 SNEGSKA (reference sequence). The CDR3 is made up of 12 amino acids. V gave up 6 bases and J gave up 4 bases; unmatched junction bases: 4. The CDR3 bases are TGCAGTGCGGACGACAGGGGAGAGACCCAGTACAAC. Residues: CSADDRGETQYN.

J is TRBJ2-2 and V is TRBV18; tentatively, D is TRBD1 (6 bases). Germline loops: CDR1 KGHSH, CDR2 LQKENI. The CDR3 is 14 amino acids. V shed 1 base and J shed 5 bases, with 8 bases lying between them. CDR3 DNA sequence: TGTGCCAGCTCACCACTCAGGGGTACCGGGGAGCTGTTTTTT. Its protein is CASSPLRGTGELFF.

In this sample, this clonotype turned up many times. The chain couples TRBV5-5 to TRBJ2-6, with 7 nucleotides matching TRBD1. V lost 2 bases to trimming and J lost 4 bases; unmatched junction nucleotides: 6. The CDR3 is 16 amino acids. The V gene's germline CDR1 is SGHKS and CDR2 YYEKEE (reference sequence). CDR3 loop: CASSFPRGPGANVLTF. The CDR3 DNA sequence: TGTGCCAGCAGCTTCCCAAGGGGGCCCGGGGCCAACGTCCTGACTTTC. The variable domain in full, completed from reference TRBV5-5 and TRBJ2-6, reads DAGVTQSPTHLIKTRGQQVTLRCSPISGHKSVSWYQQVLGQGPQFIFQYYEKEERGRGNFPDRFSARQFPNYSSELNVNALLLGDSALYLCASSFPRGPGANVLTFGAGSRLTVL.

This clonotype was counted ten times or more. The rearrangement joins TRBV5-1 to TRBJ2-3; no definite D call. Trimming removed 0 bases from V and 0 bases from J, with 11 bases in between. The CDR3 extends over 16 amino acids. Germline V gene data show CDR1 as SGHRS and CDR2 as YFSETQ. The CDR3, as DNA: TGCGCCAGCAGCTTGGTACGGCTTACTAGCACAGATACGCAGTATTTT. Translating gives CASSLVRLTSTDTQYF.

This clonotype was detected many times. The gene calls are TRBV20-1 and TRBJ1-5, with 9 positions matching TRBD1. The CDR3 has 17 residues. Looked up from germline, CDR1 is DFQATT and CDR2 is SNEGSKA (reference sequence). The J segment lost 0 bases and the V segment lost 3 bases, leaving 9 bases of the junction unmatched. CDR3 coding DNA: TGCAGTGCTAGGACGGGACAGGGAGTTATTAGCAATCAGCCCCAGCATTTT. Its translation: CSARTGQGVISNQPQHF.

This clonotype was counted at least ten times. J is TRBJ2-1 and V is TRBV5-1, with 9 positions matching TRBD2. Germline-derived CDR1 and CDR2 are SGHRS and YFSETQ. This CDR3 spans 15 amino acids. V gave up 3 bases and J gave up 5 bases; unmatched junction bases: 6. DNA of the CDR3: TGCGCCAGCAGCTACAGCGGGAGGCCCAACAATGAGCAGTTCTTC. Its protein is CASSYSGRPNNEQFF. Full variable domain (rest looked up from reference TRBV5-1 and TRBJ2-1): KAGVTQTPRYLIKTRGQQVTLSCSPISGHRSVSWYQQTPGQGLQFLFEYFSETQRNKGNFPGRFSGRQFSNSRSEMNVSTLELGDSALYLCASSYSGRPNNEQFFGPGTRLTVL.

This clonotype was counted many times. The rearrangement joins TRBV12-3 or TRBV12-4 to TRBJ2-1; D not resolved. V was cut by 3 bases and J by 7 bases, with 16 bases left in between. The CDR3 sequence is 15 residues long. The CDR3 is CASSFWRIEQNEQFF. The CDR3, as DNA: TGTGCCAGCAGTTTTTGGCGGATCGAGCAGAATGAGCAGTTCTTC.

This clonotype showed up many times. The chain has TRBV18 and TRBJ1-4; TRBD1 aligns across 7 bases. Germline V gene lookup returns CDR1 KGHSH and CDR2 LQKENI. V lost 3 bases and J lost 6; bases outside the gene matches: 7. The CDR3 totals 15 residues. In DNA, the CDR3 is TGTGCCAGCTCACCTCGACAGGGCCAGGATGAAAAACTGTTTTTT. It yields the protein CASSPRQGQDEKLFF.

The sample holds many counts of this clonotype. The rearrangement links TRBV7-8 to TRBJ2-5; D tentatively fits TRBD1 or TRBD2 (5 bases each). CDR3 length equals 14 residues. Germline CDR1 is SGHVS and CDR2 is FQNEAQ. Deletions cut 5 bases from V and 1 base from J, with 11 bases between. The CDR3 DNA is TGTGCCAGCAGCAAGGGACGGCTCCAAGAGACCCAGTACTTC. Protein product: CASSKGRLQETQYF.

The table lists this clonotype with many counts. The chain links TRBV7-6 to TRBJ2-1; D remains ambiguous. V gave up 2 bases and J gave up 4 bases, with 9 bases separating them. Germline V gene data show CDR1 as SGHVS and CDR2 as FNYEAQ. The CDR3 runs to 14 residues. The CDR3 DNA reads as TGTGCCAGCAGCTTATCACTAATGTACAATGAGCAGTTCTTC. Residues: CASSLSLMYNEQFF.